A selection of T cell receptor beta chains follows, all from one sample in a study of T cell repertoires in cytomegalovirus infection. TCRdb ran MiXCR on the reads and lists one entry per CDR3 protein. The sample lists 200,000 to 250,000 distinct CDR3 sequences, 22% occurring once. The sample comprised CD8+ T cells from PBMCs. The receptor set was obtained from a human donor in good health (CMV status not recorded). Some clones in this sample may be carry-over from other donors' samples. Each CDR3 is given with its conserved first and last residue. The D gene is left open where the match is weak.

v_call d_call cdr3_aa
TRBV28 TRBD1 CATRTGGPYEQYF
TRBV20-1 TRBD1 CSAPGTGLFPVGTDTQYF
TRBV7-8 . CASSLRVPNTGELFF
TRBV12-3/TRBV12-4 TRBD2 CASSWTSGARDTQYF
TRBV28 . CASTLDWGTEAFF
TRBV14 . CASSQSGKYGYTF
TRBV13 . CASNTGMNTEAFF
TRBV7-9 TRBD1 CASSLARGQGPLYTDTQYF
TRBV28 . CASSFFRVEETNEKLFF
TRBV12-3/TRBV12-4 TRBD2 CASSYSGASSSTDTQYF
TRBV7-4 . CASTAPRAYEQYF
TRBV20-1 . CSAKEGWNTEAFF
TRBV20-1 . CSARKGKRKRDEQFF
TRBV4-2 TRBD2 CASSQAWAGDPRTGELFF
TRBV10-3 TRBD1 CAIRSADRGSYEQYF
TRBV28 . CASSSSWTGTTTFEQYF
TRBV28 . CASSLVTDSTGELFF
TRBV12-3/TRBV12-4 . CASSPTGFEQYF
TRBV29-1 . CSVDWGDSYNEQFF
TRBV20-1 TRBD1 CSADSGTGAYNEQFF
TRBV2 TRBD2 CASGGGGDYNEQFF
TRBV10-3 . CAISESWVTEAFF
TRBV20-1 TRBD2 CSARDAPSGGYTDTQYF
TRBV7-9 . CASSLVSSGGHPYNEQFF
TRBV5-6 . CASSSYNGWGVNTEAFF
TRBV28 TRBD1 CASSLSRDRESFSF
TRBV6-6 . CASTTKKSGTEAFF
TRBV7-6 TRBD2 CVSSLAPLAGDEQFF
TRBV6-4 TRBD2 CASSGTSGGFQETQYF
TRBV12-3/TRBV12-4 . CASSFPGFTDTQYF
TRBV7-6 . CASRQTSLTGELFF